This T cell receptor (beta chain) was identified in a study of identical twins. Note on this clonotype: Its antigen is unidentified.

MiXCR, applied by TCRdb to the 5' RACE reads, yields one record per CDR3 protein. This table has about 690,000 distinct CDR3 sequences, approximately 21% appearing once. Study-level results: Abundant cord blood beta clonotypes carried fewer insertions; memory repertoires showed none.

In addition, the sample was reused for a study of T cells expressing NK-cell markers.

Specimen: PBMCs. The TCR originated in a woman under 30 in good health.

The DNA of the CDR3 is TGTGCCAGCAAACCGGGACAGGGGTCTGAAGCTTTCTTT. Translating it yields CASKPGQGSEAFF. V gene TRBV12-3 or TRBV12-4 combines with J gene TRBJ1-1, with 10 bases identical to TRBD1. The CDR3 extends over 13 amino acids. V lost 7 bases, J lost 6 bases, and 5 bases stayed unmatched.